The subject of this entry is one T cell receptor (beta chain). Its specificity is unknown. The CDR3 has 12 amino acids. Germline trimming cut 5 bases from V and 6 bases from J; bases unmatched to any gene: 4. Germline V gene lookup returns CDR1 SEHNR and CDR2 FQNEAQ (reference sequence). TCRdb reprocessed the reads via MiXCR and lists one record per CDR3 protein. The table lists approximately 490,000 distinct CDR3 sequences, about 10% of them singletons. The source of the sample is a study of T cell repertoires in cytomegalovirus infection. The study, taken as a whole, reports: CMV-specific TCR beta clonotypes restricted by HLA-C were the ones dominating the ex vivo response.

The sequenced material came from PBMCs. The chain uses TRBV7-9 and TRBJ2-7; 7 bases match TRBD1. The receptor's source is a human donor in good health (CMV status not recorded). Some clones in this sample may be carry-over from other donors' samples. The CDR3 DNA is TGTGCCAGCAGCCTATACAGGGGCGAGCAGTACTTC. Encoded protein: CASSLYRGEQYF.